Listed below are T cell receptor beta chains from one sample, sequenced in a study of PD-1 blockade in classical Hodgkin lymphoma. Sequenced by immunoSEQ multiplex PCR; TCRdb stores in-frame clones only, minus some. This table holds 66,000 or so clones, 71% found once. The specimen comprised peripheral blood mononuclear cells (PBMCs), sampled before the second cycle of nivolumab. The receptors were sampled from a human donor with classical Hodgkin lymphoma. The CDR3 runs from the conserved cysteine through the conserved F or W. Clone size is given for some rows only: seen once, a few or many times, or a class if the clone is expanded.

abundance: -
v_gene: TRBV30
CDR3aa: CAWSDRDIGGYTF

abundance: -
v_gene: TRBV13
CDR3aa: CASSSTGHYEQYF

abundance: -
v_gene: TRBV19
CDR3aa: CASSILASGTQYF

abundance: -
v_gene: TRBV11-2
CDR3aa: CASSLWAGGYNEQFF

abundance: once
v_gene: TRBV28
CDR3aa: CASIRQGADANEKLFF

abundance: once
v_gene: TRBV21-1
CDR3aa: CASTPWTGTSDTQYF

abundance: -
v_gene: TRBV6-6
CDR3aa: CASSGQGGYNEQFF

abundance: few
v_gene: TRBV11-3
CDR3aa: CASSLSQGARGYTF

abundance: -
v_gene: TRBV5-1
CDR3aa: CASSLIWGTDTQYF

abundance: many
v_gene: TRBV2
CDR3aa: CASSEDRLIYEQYF

abundance: -
v_gene: TRBV5-1
CDR3aa: CASSPGTDEQYF

abundance: -
v_gene: TRBV29-1
CDR3aa: CSVKRGQTEAFF

abundance: -
v_gene: TRBV6-9
CDR3aa: CASSYSERYNSPLHF

abundance: -
v_gene: TRBV11-3
CDR3aa: CASSPRTGTGELFF

abundance: -
v_gene: TRBV9
CDR3aa: CASSVKGVNTEAFF

abundance: -
v_gene: TRBV27
CDR3aa: CASSFARSLGYTF

abundance: many
v_gene: TRBV30
CDR3aa: CAWSVHRGSEAFF

abundance: -
v_gene: TRBV9
CDR3aa: CASSADGGEYSPLHF

abundance: -
v_gene: TRBV7-9
CDR3aa: CASSFPAYEQYF

abundance: -
v_gene: TRBV28
CDR3aa: CASSSYMGSYTGELFF

abundance: -
v_gene: TRBV6-5
CDR3aa: CASTRGGGNTIYF

abundance: -
v_gene: TRBV28
CDR3aa: CASANFLSTILNTEAFF

abundance: -
v_gene: TRBV5-1
CDR3aa: CTSSSGQTSSYEQYF

abundance: -
v_gene: TRBV9
CDR3aa: CASSVGGVYGYTF

abundance: -
v_gene: TRBV4-2
CDR3aa: CASSQQIAGSGGTQYF

abundance: once
v_gene: TRBV6-5
CDR3aa: CASSYYLGGNEQFF

abundance: -
v_gene: TRBV10-2
CDR3aa: CASSEGWGREDPQETQYF

abundance: -
v_gene: TRBV5-1
CDR3aa: CASSPTGAHLYGYTF

abundance: -
v_gene: TRBV6-1
CDR3aa: CASSDLYGYTF

abundance: -
v_gene: TRBV6-6
CDR3aa: CASVGQGYEQYF

abundance: -
v_gene: TRBV6-5
CDR3aa: CASSYSDRVTEAFF

abundance: -
v_gene: TRBV18
CDR3aa: CASSPLGQGVQPQHF

abundance: -
v_gene: TRBV7-9
CDR3aa: CASSFGFGPSNVDTQYF

abundance: -
v_gene: TRBV9
CDR3aa: CASSWTASSTDTQYF

abundance: -
v_gene: TRBV28
CDR3aa: CASSLGDRVPEQYF

abundance: -
v_gene: TRBV6-1
CDR3aa: CASSELGTFPEAFF

abundance: -
v_gene: TRBV21-1
CDR3aa: CASSILQGENTEAFF

abundance: -
v_gene: TRBV28
CDR3aa: CASSLGGLSGYTF

abundance: -
v_gene: TRBV29-1
CDR3aa: CSVRDGPNEQYF

abundance: -
v_gene: TRBV5-1
CDR3aa: CASSLWEGSYEQYF

abundance: -
v_gene: TRBV9
CDR3aa: CASSGKTSGLISSYNEQFF

abundance: few
v_gene: TRBV9
CDR3aa: CASRRGGATDTQYF

abundance: -
v_gene: TRBV28
CDR3aa: CASSLEGTGGYGYTF

abundance: -
v_gene: TRBV29-1
CDR3aa: CSAVDPSGASYNEQFF

abundance: few
v_gene: TRBV15
CDR3aa: CATSGPFGTQYYNEQFF

abundance: -
v_gene: TRBV5-1
CDR3aa: CASSLLADRSYEQYF

abundance: few
v_gene: TRBV6-5
CDR3aa: CASNSYSGGETQYF

abundance: -
v_gene: TRBV19
CDR3aa: CASSLSGSSYNEQFF

abundance: -
v_gene: TRBV30
CDR3aa: CAWSPVGETNEKLFF

abundance: -
v_gene: TRBV2
CDR3aa: CASKDSRNYGYTF

abundance: -
v_gene: TRBV18
CDR3aa: CASSPRGYGETQYF

abundance: few
v_gene: TRBV5-1
CDR3aa: CASSYRFQTRDSEQFF

abundance: many
v_gene: TRBV30
CDR3aa: CAWTGLNNSPLHF

abundance: -
v_gene: TRBV6-5
CDR3aa: CASSRQGQPYNEQFF

abundance: -
v_gene: TRBV28
CDR3aa: CASSFNLNTEAFF